This T cell receptor beta chain was captured in a study of cytomegalovirus exposure and HLA in healthy donors. In regard to this clone: The antigen is undetermined.

Both 60 Vbeta primers and 13 Jbeta primers went into the PCR. The data were produced by immunoSEQ multiplex PCR, yet TCRdb's version contains in-frame clones alone and is incomplete. The sample has about 59,000 clones; approximately 80% are singletons. Findings and limits, study-wide: CMV serostatus was the only recorded immune exposure for donors.

The sample comprised PBMCs. The clonotype comes from a human donor in good health.

The CDR3 DNA follows: TGTGCCAGCAGGATACAGGGGGGAGAGACCCAGTACTTC. Its translation is CASRIQGGETQYF. The chain combines TRBV5-4 with TRBJ2-5, with 8 bases identical to TRBD1. Trimming at V came to 5 bases and at J to 4 bases, leaving 4 bases not matched to a gene. CDR1 and CDR2 from the germline V gene are SGHNT and YYREEE (reference sequence). The CDR3 has 13 residues.